This T cell receptor (beta chain) is drawn from a study of CD8 T cells in Susac syndrome. Study-wide results and limits: It was acknowledged by the study that relatively few individuals were included in its TCR sequencing and HLA analysis.

Per the germline V gene, CDR1 is SNHLY and CDR2 is FYNNEI. The CDR3 has 14 amino acids. Trimming took off 4 bases at V and 8 bases at J, with 17 bases between the two ends. When the RNA was reverse transcribed, random hexamers were used with an input of about 0.5 to 1 ug. Multiplex immunoSEQ PCR targeted 54 Vbeta and 13 Jbeta TCR beta segments. TCRdb used MiXCR to reprocess the immunoSEQ multiplex PCR reads, holding one entry per CDR3 protein. The table shows just under 150,000 distinct CDR3 sequences, with roughly 94% occurring only once. Comment on this clonotype: As yet, its antigen is unknown.

The origin of this receptor is a human donor in good health. Source material: CD4+ T cells from PBMCs. The rearrangement uses TRBV2 and TRBJ1-1, with D possibly being TRBD1 (6 bases). For the CDR3, the DNA is TGTGCCAGCAGTGTTTTGGCGGGGGCGCACGAAGCTTTCTTT. It yields the protein CASSVLAGAHEAFF.